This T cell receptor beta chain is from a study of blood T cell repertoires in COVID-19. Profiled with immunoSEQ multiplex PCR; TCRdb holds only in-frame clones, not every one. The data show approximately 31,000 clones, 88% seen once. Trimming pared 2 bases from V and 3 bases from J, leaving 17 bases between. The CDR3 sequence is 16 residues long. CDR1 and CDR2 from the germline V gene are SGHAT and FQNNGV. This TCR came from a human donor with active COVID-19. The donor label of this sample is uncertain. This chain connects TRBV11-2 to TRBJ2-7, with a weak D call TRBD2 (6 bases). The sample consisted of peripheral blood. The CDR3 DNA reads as TGTGCCAGCAGCTTAAATCACGCTAGCGTCATCTACGAGCAGTACTTC. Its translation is CASSLNHASVIYEQYF.